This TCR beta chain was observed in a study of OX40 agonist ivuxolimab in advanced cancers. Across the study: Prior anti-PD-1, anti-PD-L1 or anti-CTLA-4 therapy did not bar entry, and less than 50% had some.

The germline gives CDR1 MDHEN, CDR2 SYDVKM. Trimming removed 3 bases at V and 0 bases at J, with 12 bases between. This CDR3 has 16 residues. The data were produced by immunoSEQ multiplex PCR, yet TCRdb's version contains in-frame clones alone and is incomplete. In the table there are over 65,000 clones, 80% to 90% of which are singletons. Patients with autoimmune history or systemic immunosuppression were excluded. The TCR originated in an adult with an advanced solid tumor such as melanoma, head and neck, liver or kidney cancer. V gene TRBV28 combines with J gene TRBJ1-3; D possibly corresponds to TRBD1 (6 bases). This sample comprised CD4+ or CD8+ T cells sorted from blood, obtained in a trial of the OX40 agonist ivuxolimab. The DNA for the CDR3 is TGTGCCAGCAGTTTGGGAGGGACACTCTCTGGAAACACCATATATTTT. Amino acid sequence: CASSLGGTLSGNTIYF. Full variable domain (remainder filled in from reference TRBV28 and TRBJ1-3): DVKVTQSSRYLVKRTGEKVFLECVQDMDHENMFWYRQDPGLGLRLIYFSYDVKMKEKGDIPEGYSVSREKKERFSLILESASTNQTSMYLCASSLGGTLSGNTIYFGEGSWLTVV.